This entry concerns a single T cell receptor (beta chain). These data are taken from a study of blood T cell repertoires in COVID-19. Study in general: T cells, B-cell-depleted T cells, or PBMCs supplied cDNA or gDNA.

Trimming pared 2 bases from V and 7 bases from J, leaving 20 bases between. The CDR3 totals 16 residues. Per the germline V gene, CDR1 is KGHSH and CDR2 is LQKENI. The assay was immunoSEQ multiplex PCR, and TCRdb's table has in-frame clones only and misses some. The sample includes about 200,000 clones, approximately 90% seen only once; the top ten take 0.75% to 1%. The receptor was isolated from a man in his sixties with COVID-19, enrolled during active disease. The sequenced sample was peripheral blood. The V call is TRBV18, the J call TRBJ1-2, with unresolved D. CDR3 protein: CASSPGVFGRGTGYTF. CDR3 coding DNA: TGTGCCAGCTCACCAGGGGTTTTCGGGCGGGGAACTGGCTACACCTTC.